This TCR beta chain was identified during a study of shared clonotypes between healthy human individuals. Naive CD8 populations comprised CD45RO-negative cells positively selected for CCR7, excluding terminally differentiated effector memory CD45RA+ cells. The protocol was immunoSEQ multiplex PCR, while the TCRdb copy is restricted to in-frame clones and leaves out a portion. The sample lists over 2,000,000 clones, 93% occurring once. Concerning this clone itself: Other DNA sequences in the same sample also yield this CDR3.

This clonotype originated in a man aged 18 to 29 in good health. Some clones in this sample may be carry-over from other donors' samples. The sequenced material came from naive CD8+ T cells from PBMCs.

CDR3 region: CASSPDGAYEQYF. CDR3 DNA sequence: TGTGCCAGTAGTCCGGACGGGGCCTACGAGCAGTACTTC. The chain recombines TRBV19 with TRBJ2-7, with a weak D call TRBD2 (5 bases). From germline, CDR1 is LNHDA and CDR2 SQIVND (reference sequence). The CDR3 contains 13 residues. Trimming removed 5 bases from V and 2 bases from J, with 10 bases in between.